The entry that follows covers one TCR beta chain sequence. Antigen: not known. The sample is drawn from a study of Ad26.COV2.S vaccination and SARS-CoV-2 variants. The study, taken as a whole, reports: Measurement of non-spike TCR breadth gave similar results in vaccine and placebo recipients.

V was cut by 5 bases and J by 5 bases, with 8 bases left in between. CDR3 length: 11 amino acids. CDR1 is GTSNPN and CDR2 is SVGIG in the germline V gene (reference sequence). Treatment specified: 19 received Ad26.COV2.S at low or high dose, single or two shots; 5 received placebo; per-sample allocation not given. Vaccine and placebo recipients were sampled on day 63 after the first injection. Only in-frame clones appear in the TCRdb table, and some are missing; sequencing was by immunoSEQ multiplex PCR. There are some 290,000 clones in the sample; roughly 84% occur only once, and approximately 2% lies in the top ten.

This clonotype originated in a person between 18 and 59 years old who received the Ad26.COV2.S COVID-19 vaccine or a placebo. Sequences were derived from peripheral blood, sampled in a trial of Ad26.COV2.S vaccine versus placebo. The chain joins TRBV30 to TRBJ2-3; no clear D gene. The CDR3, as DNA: TGTGCCTGGGGGCTCGAAGATACGCAGTATTTT. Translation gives CAWGLEDTQYF.